Detailed here is one T cell receptor beta chain. The sample holds many counts of this clonotype. What this receptor recognizes is not known. Base qualities are not recorded, but no much larger clone differs from it by a single base. This record comes from a study of Graves' ophthalmopathy and Graves' hyperthyroidism listed by TCRdb under 2018. A note on the overall study: Peripheral blood was collected before any treatment was given, at the time of initial diagnosis. The study used signatures of the TCR beta repertoire to tell Graves' ophthalmopathy apart from Graves' hyperthyroidism and to predict which patients would progress to ophthalmopathy. In total, approximately 130 blood samples were TCR-sequenced: under 45 ophthalmopathy, under 85 hyperthyroidism and roughly 17 hyperthyroidism-to-ophthalmopathy patients. To explore V-J signatures that separate ophthalmopathy from hyperthyroidism, a discovery set of about a hundred patients was enrolled, consisting of 43 with ophthalmopathy and under 65 with stable hyperthyroidism. The independent validation cohort included 18 to 20 hyperthyroidism patients plus 17 patients who later progressed from hyperthyroidism to ophthalmopathy. In several hyperthyroidism patients, the T-cell repertoires found in thyroid tissue were compared with those found in blood. Following sampling, methimazole starting at 30 mg daily was administered to hyperthyroidism patients, and high-dose intravenous methylprednisolone was administered to ophthalmopathy patients. The 85 to 100 discovery patients were divided at random into training and test sets in a 7:3 ratio. What the work shows at the level of the full study, not this receptor alone: In validation, the model predicted ophthalmopathy progression with 70.59% sensitivity and roughly 78% specificity; 12 predicted patients were CT-confirmed with GO in a median of 6.5 months. The 13-signature model separated ophthalmopathy from stable hyperthyroidism with around 90% sensitivity and about 81% specificity in cross-validation, and 80%/75% in the test set. Sample size was not predetermined statistically, and investigators were not blinded to group allocation. Most expanded thyroid clonotypes with frequency above 0.001 were also detected in blood, suggesting blood repertoires may reflect the thyroid immune response.

CDR1 SGHVS and CDR2 FNYEAQ were looked up in the germline V gene. The CDR3 runs 14 residues from the cysteine to the phenylalanine. Only the CDR3 region is kept as DNA, spanning 42 bases read in frame from base 1. V gives up 0 bases and J gives up 2 bases, and the segment between their germline ends measures 7 bases. TCR beta CDR3 regions were amplified from RNA transcripts for repertoire sequencing. A first-round RT-PCR used HTBI primers with the Qiagen OneStep RT-PCR kit, followed by a second-round multiplex PCR, size selection and purification. Sequencing of the libraries was carried out on an Illumina HiSeq2000 in paired-end mode with 100 bp reads. The published analysis was carried out like this. SOAPnuke was used to process the reads, throwing out any read that had adapters, had uncalled bases, had a mean Phred below 15, or lacked an exact constant-primer or identifier match. COPE v1.2.5 was used to merge the high-quality paired reads. Clonotypes were defined as unique nucleotide sequences and were aligned to IMGT TRB V, D and J references using MiTCR v1.1. The analysis was limited to V-J combinations with a frequency above 0.0001, which together covered 98% to 99.2% of repertoires. A TCR clonal expansion and chaos score per V-J combination was defined as the ratio of F50 clonal expansion to chaos observed in the TCRdist matrix. Welch's t-statistics and random forest were used to reduce features to about a dozen V-J combinations, which were fed into a naive Bayes classifier. The Morisita-Horn index was used to measure how similar the thyroid and blood repertoires were. TCRdb itself trimmed the public reads at Q25 with fastp, ran MiXCR and retained productive beta chains. Rows matching on CDR3 protein sequence are summarized as one entry with the most common DNA and genes. It is TCRdb's table, rather than the study itself, that gives the V and J calls and clone size. In this sample the table shows about 620,000 distinct CDR3 sequences, about a fifth of which occur a single time. Approximately 6.9% of the sample is in the top ten clones.

Hyperthyroidism was defined as stable when no progression to ophthalmopathy occurred within 18 months of follow-up. Patients with hyperthyroidism were aged 18 to 65 years, had been newly diagnosed, and had a disease duration of less than 2 months. Anyone with other autoimmune diseases, uncontrolled infections, pregnancy or lactation was excluded from the study. Clinical symptoms, serum thyroxine, TRAb, thyroid ultrasound and orbital computed tomography were used for diagnosis. Ficoll-Paque density gradient centrifugation was used to isolate PBMCs from around 10 ml of fresh peripheral blood. Trizol reagent was used to extract the total RNA, and its quality was then checked on an Agilent 2100 Bioanalyzer.

Rearrangement joined TRBV7-6 to TRBJ2-5; perhaps TRBD1 is the D gene, with 6 bases matching. The sample was peripheral blood. The sequence was obtained from a woman under 30 with stable Graves' hyperthyroidism. Some clones in this sample may be carry-over from other donors' samples. Donor details come from another sample of the same person, matched by shared clones. The DNA sequence reads TGTGCCAGCAGCTTAGCGGGGGCACAAGAGACCCAGTACTTC. This translates into CASSLAGAQETQYF.